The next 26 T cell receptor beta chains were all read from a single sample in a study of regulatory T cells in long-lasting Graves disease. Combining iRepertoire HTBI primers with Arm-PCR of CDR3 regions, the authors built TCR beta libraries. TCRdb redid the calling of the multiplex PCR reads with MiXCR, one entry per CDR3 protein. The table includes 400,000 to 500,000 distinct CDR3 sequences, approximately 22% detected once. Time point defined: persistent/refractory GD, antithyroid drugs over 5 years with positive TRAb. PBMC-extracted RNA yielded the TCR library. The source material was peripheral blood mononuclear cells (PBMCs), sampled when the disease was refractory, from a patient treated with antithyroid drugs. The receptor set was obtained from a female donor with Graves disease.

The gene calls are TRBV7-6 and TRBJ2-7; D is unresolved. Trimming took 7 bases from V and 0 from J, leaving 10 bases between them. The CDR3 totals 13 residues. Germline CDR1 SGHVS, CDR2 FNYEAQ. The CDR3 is CASNNGNSYEQYF. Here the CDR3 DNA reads TGTGCCAGCAACAACGGCAACTCCTACGAGCAGTACTTC.

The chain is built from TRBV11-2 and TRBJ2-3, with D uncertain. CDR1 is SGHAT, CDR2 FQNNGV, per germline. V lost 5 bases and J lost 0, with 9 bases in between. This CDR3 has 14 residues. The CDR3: CASSRDFSTDTQYF. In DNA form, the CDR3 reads TGTGCCAGCAGCAGAGACTTTAGCACAGATACGCAGTATTTT. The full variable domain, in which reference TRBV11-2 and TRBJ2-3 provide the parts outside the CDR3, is EAGVAQSPRYKIIEKRQSVAFWCNPISGHATLYWYQQILGQGPKLLIQFQNNGVVDDSQLPKDRFSAERLKGVDSTLKIQPAKLEDSAVYLCASSRDFSTDTQYFGPGTRLTVL.

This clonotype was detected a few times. The CDR3 spells CASRKTGGGGNTIYF. CDR3 DNA: TGTGCCAGCAGGAAAACAGGGGGAGGTGGAAACACCATATATTTT. The V and J genes are TRBV2 and TRBJ1-3; 8 bases line up with TRBD1. The V segment lost 6 bases and the J segment 3 bases; nucleotides outside the gene matches: 7. Germline V gene sequence: CDR1 SNHLY, CDR2 FYNNEI. The CDR3 has 15 residues. Full variable domain (missing parts from reference TRBV2 and TRBJ1-3): EPEVTQTPSHQVTQMGQEVILRCVPISNHLYFYWYRQILGQKVEFLVSFYNNEISEKSEIFDDQFSVERPDGSNFTLKIRSTKLEDSAMYFCASRKTGGGGNTIYFGEGSWLTVV.

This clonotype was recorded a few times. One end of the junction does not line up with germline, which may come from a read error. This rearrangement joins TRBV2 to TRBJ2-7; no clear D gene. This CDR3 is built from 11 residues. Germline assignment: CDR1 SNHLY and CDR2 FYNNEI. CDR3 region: CASSATYVQYF. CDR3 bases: TGTGCCAGCAGCGCGACCTACGTGCAGTACTTC.

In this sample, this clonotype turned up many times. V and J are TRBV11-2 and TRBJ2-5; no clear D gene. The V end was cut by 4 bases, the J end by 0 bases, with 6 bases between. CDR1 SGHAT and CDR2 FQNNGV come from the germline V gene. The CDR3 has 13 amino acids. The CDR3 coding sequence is TGTGCCAGCAGCTCGAAGTACCAAGAGACCCAGTACTTC. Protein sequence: CASSSKYQETQYF. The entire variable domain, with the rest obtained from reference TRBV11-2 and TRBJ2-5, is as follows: EAGVAQSPRYKIIEKRQSVAFWCNPISGHATLYWYQQILGQGPKLLIQFQNNGVVDDSQLPKDRFSAERLKGVDSTLKIQPAKLEDSAVYLCASSSKYQETQYFGPGTRLLVL.

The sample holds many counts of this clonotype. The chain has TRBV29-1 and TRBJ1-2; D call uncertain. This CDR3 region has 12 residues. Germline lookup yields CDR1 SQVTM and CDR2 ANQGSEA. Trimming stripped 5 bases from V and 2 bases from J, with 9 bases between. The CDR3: CSVQAENYGYTF. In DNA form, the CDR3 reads TGCAGCGTTCAGGCGGAGAACTATGGCTACACCTTC.

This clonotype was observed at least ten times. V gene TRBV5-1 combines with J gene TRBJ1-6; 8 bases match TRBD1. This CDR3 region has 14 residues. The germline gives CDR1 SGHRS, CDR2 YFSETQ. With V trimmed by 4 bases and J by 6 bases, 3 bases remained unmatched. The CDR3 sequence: CASSMDRANSPLHF. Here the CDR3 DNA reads TGCGCCAGCAGCATGGACAGGGCTAATTCACCCCTCCACTTT. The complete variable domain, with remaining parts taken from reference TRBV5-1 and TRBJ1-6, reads KAGVTQTPRYLIKTRGQQVTLSCSPISGHRSVSWYQQTPGQGLQFLFEYFSETQRNKGNFPGRFSGRQFSNSRSEMNVSTLELGDSALYLCASSMDRANSPLHFGNGTRLTVT.

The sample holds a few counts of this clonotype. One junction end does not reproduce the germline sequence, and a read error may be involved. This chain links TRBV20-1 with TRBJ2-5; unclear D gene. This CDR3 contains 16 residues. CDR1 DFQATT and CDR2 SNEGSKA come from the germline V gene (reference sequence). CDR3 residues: CSARDPEQTIQEAQYF. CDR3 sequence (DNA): TGCAGTGCTAGGGACCCCGAACAAACTATACAAGAGGCCCAGTACTTC.

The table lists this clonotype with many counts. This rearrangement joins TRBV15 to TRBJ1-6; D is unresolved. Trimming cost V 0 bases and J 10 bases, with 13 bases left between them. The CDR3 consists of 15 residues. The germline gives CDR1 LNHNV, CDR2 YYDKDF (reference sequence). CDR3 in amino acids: CATSRDQANGSPLHF. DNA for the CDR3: TGTGCCACCAGCAGAGATCAGGCCAACGGCTCACCCCTCCACTTT.

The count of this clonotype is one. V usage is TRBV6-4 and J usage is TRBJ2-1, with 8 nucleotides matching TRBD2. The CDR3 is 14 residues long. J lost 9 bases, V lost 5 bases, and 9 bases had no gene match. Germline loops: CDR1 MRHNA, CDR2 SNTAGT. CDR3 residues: CASSLGAGEFEQFF. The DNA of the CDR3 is TGTGCCAGCAGTCTGGGAGCGGGAGAATTTGAGCAGTTCTTC.

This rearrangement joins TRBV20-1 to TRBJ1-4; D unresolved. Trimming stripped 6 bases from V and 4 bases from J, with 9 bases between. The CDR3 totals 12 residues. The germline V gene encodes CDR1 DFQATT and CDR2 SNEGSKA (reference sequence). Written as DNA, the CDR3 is TGCAGTGCAGGGCAGAATAATGAAAAACTGTTTTTT. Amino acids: CSAGQNNEKLFF.

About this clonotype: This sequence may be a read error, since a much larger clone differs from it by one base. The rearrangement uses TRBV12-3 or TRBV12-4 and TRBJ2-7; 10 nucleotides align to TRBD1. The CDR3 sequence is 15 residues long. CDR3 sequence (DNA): TGTACCAGCAGTCCCAGGACAGGGGGGTCCTACGAGCAGTACTTC. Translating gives CTSSPRTGGSYEQYF.

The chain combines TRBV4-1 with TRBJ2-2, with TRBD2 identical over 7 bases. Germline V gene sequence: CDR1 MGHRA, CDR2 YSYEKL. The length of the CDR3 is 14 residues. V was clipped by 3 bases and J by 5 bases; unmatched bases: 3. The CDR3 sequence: CASSQRDYTGELFF. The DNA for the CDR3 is TGCGCCAGCAGCCAGAGGGACTATACCGGGGAGCTGTTTTTT.

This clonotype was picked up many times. The CDR3 region is CASSIYRAGANVLTF. CDR3 in DNA: TGTGCCAGTAGTATATACAGGGCTGGGGCCAACGTCCTGACTTTC. V is TRBV19 and J is TRBJ2-6; D is possibly TRBD1 (6 bases). This CDR3 contains 15 residues. Trimming pared 2 bases from V and 2 bases from J, leaving 7 bases between. Germline V gene lookup returns CDR1 LNHDA and CDR2 SQIVND (reference sequence).

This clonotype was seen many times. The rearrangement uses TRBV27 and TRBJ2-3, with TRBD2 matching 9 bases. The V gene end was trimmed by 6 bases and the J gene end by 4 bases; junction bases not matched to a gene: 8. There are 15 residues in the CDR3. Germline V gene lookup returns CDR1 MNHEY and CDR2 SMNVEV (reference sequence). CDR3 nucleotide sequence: TGTGCCAGCAGAGGAATCGGCGGGAGGGCAGATACGCAGTATTTT. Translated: CASRGIGGRADTQYF.

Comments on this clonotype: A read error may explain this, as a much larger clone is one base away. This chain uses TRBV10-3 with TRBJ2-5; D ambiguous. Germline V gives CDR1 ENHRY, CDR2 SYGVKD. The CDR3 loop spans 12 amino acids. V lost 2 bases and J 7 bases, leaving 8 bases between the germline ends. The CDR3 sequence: CAISEAPGTQYF. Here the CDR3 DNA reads TGTGCCATCAGTGAGGCCCCAGGGACCCAGTACTTC.

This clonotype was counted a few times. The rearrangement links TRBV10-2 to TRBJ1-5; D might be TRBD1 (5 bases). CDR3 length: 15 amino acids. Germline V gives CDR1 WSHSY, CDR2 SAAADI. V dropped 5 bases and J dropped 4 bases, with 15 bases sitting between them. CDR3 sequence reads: CASSSRGLLNQPQHF. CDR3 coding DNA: TGCGCCAGCAGTTCACGGGGACTGCTTAATCAGCCCCAGCATTTT.

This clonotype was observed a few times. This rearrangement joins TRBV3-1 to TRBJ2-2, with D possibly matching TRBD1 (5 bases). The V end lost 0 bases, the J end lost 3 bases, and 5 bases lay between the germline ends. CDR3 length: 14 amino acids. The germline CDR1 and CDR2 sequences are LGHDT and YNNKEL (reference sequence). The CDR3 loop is CASSQEGDTGELFF. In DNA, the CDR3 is TGTGCCAGCAGCCAAGAAGGGGACACCGGGGAGCTGTTTTTT.

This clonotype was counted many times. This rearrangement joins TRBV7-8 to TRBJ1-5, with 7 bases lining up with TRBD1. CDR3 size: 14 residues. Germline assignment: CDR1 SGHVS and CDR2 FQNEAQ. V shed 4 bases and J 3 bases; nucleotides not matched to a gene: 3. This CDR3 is CASSSGQYNQPQHF. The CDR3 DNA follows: TGTGCCAGCAGCTCGGGACAGTACAATCAGCCCCAGCATTTT.

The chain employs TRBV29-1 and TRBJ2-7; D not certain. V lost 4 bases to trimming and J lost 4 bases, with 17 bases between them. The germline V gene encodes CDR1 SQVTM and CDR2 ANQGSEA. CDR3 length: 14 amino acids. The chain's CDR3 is CSVVEAGDLYEQYF. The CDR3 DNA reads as TGCAGCGTTGTTGAGGCAGGAGATTTGTACGAGCAGTACTTC.

CDR3 bases: TGTGCCAGCAGGGCGGAGGGGGGGTACGAGCAGTACTTC. Protein: CASRAEGGYEQYF. The V call is TRBV2, the J call TRBJ2-7; perhaps TRBD2 as D (7 bases). Trimming removed 6 bases from V and 4 bases from J, with 13 bases in between. This CDR3 contains 13 residues. Germline V gene lookup returns CDR1 SNHLY and CDR2 FYNNEI.

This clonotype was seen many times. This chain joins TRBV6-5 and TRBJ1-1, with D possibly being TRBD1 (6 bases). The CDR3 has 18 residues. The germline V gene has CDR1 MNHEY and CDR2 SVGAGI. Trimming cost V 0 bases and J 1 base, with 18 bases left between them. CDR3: CASSYSHEGGLGNTEAFF. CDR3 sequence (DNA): TGTGCCAGCAGTTACTCCCATGAAGGGGGGTTGGGGAACACTGAAGCTTTCTTT.

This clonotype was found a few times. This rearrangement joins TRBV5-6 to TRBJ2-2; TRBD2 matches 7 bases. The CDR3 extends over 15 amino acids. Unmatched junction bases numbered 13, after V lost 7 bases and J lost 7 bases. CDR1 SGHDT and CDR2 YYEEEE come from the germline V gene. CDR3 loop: CASPPSGVFGGELFF. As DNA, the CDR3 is TGTGCCAGCCCCCCTAGCGGAGTGTTCGGCGGGGAGCTGTTTTTT. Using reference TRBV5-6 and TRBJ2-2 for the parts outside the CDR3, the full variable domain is DAGVTQSPTHLIKTRGQQVTLRCSPKSGHDTVSWYQQALGQGPQFIFQYYEEEERQRGNFPDRFSGHQFPNYSSELNVNALLLGDSALYLCASPPSGVFGGELFFGEGSRLTVL.

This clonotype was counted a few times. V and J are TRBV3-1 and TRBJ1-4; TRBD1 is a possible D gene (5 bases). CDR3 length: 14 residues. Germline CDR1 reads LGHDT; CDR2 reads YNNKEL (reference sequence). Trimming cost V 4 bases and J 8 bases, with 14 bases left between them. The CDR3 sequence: CASSLGTLGEKLFF. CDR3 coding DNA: TGTGCCAGCAGCCTCGGGACTCTCGGGGAAAAACTGTTTTTT.

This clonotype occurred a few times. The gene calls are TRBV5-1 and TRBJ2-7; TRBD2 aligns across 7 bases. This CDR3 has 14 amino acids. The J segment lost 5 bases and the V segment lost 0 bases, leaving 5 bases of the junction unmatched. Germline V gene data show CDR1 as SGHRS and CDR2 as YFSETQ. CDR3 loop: CASSLGSGVHEQYF. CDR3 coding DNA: TGCGCCAGCAGCTTGGGAAGCGGGGTCCACGAGCAGTACTTC.

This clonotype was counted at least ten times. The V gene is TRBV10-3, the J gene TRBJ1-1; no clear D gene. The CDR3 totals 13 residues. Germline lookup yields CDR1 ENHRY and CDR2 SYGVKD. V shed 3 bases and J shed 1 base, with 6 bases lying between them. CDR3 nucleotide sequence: TGTGCCATCAGTGAAACAAGGAACACTGAAGCTTTCTTT. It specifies CAISETRNTEAFF.